This entry is about one TCR beta chain. Looked up from germline, CDR1 is SNHLY and CDR2 is FYNNEI. This CDR3 spans 14 amino acids. The V and J ends lost 6 bases and 4 bases respectively, with 15 bases between them. The data derive from a study of blood T cell repertoires in COVID-19. Original processing notes: Amplification of reference gene primers was used by the study to estimate nucleated cell counts. Sequenced by immunoSEQ multiplex PCR; TCRdb stores in-frame clones only, minus some. V, J and clone size derive from that table, while D and trimming were established from the DNA sequence. The data hold some 99,000 clones, with approximately 90% observed a single time.

This rearrangement joins TRBV2 to TRBJ1-2; maybe TRBD1 (6 bases). The specimen was peripheral blood. This sequence originates from a human donor in a cohort sampled during active COVID-19. For the CDR3, the DNA is TGTGCCAGCAGGCAGGGGCCCCTCTCCTATGGCTACACCTTC. As protein: CASRQGPLSYGYTF.